A single sample gave rise to the 20 T cell receptor beta chains below, sequenced in a study of OX40 agonist ivuxolimab in advanced cancers. Sequencing used immunoSEQ multiplex PCR; TCRdb keeps in-frame clones, though not all of them. The table shows roughly 150,000 clones, with roughly 94% occurring only once. The source was CD4+ or CD8+ T cells sorted from blood, collected in a trial of the OX40 agonist ivuxolimab. The origin of the receptors is an adult with an advanced solid tumor such as melanoma, head and neck, liver or kidney cancer.

This clone was recorded once. Here the CDR3 reads CASSIRQGAHHTEAFF. The CDR3 nucleotides are TGTGCCAGTAGTATCCGGCAGGGGGCTCACCACACTGAAGCTTTCTTT. The chain uses TRBV19 and TRBJ1-1; 8 bases agree with TRBD1. Per germline, CDR1 LNHDA and CDR2 SQIVND (reference sequence). The CDR3 runs to 16 residues. V dropped 3 bases and J dropped 3; count of bases not matched to a gene: 9. The full variable domain, completed using reference TRBV19 and TRBJ1-1, is DGGITQSPKYLFRKEGQNVTLSCEQNLNHDAMYWYRQDPGQGLRLIYYSQIVNDFQKGDIAEGYSVSREKKESFPLTVTSAQKNPTAFYLCASSIRQGAHHTEAFFGQGTRLTVV.

CDR3 coding DNA: TGTGCCAGTAGTGCCCGGACGGTGGGGAACACTGAAGCTTTCTTT. Protein: CASSARTVGNTEAFF. This chain links TRBV19 with TRBJ1-1; no clear D gene. There are 15 residues in the CDR3. Germline CDR1 reads LNHDA; CDR2 reads SQIVND (reference sequence). With 5 bases removed from V and 1 base from J, the gap between germline ends came to 14 bases.

The rearrangement uses TRBV6-1 and TRBJ2-5; 7 bases map to TRBD2. Losses at the gene ends were 8 bases for V and 9 bases for J; bases not matched to a gene: 12. Germline-derived CDR1 and CDR2 are MNHNS and SASEGT. The CDR3 totals 13 residues. CDR3 DNA: TGTGCCAGCTTGGCTAGCGGTCTGGGGGCCCAGTACTTC. It encodes CASLASGLGAQYF.

The chain carries TRBV2 and TRBJ2-1, with 9 bases matching TRBD2. CDR3 length equals 14 residues. CDR1 and CDR2 from the germline V gene are SNHLY and FYNNEI. The trim removed 4 bases at V and 6 bases at J, leaving 4 bases unmatched. CDR3 region: CASSGAGGINEQFF. The CDR3 coding sequence is TGTGCCAGCAGTGGGGCGGGAGGGATCAATGAGCAGTTCTTC.

The chain employs TRBV11-1 and TRBJ2-5; tentatively, D is TRBD2 (6 bases). CDR3 size: 14 residues. The germline CDR1 and CDR2 sequences are SGHAT and FQDESV (reference sequence). The ends were cut back, 1 base at V and 4 bases at J, with 10 bases in the middle. The CDR3 loop reads CASSLVVEGETQYF. Here the CDR3 DNA reads TGTGCCAGCAGCTTAGTGGTGGAGGGAGAGACCCAGTACTTC.

The chain combines TRBV4-2 with TRBJ1-2; 7 nucleotides agree with TRBD1. The germline V gene has CDR1 LGHNA and CDR2 YNFKEQ. Losses at the gene ends were 0 bases for V and 2 bases for J; bases not matched to a gene: 3. CDR3 size: 15 residues. The CDR3 region is CASSQDQGGNYGYTF. CDR3 nucleotide sequence: TGTGCCAGCAGCCAAGATCAGGGGGGGAACTATGGCTACACCTTC.

The chain recombines TRBV5-4 with TRBJ2-7; 7 bases map to TRBD1. J gave up 0 bases and V 4 bases, and 10 bases lay outside the gene matches. The CDR3 is made up of 16 amino acids. CDR1 SGHNT and CDR2 YYREEE come from the germline V gene (reference sequence). This CDR3 reads CASSLIETGSSYEQYF. The CDR3 nucleotides are TGTGCCAGCAGCCTGATCGAGACAGGGAGCTCCTACGAGCAGTACTTC.

The chain has TRBV7-2 and TRBJ2-2; possible D gene TRBD1, 7 bases. The germline V gene has CDR1 SGHTA and CDR2 FQGNSA. CDR3 length equals 18 residues. V gave up 5 bases and J gave up 2 bases, with 21 bases separating them. DNA for the CDR3: TGTGCCAGCAGCCCCCGGGACAGTGTGGGGGGAAACACCGGGGAGCTGTTTTTT. Its translation: CASSPRDSVGGNTGELFF.

This sequence joins TRBV6-5 and TRBJ2-3; D unresolved. Germline V gives CDR1 MNHEY, CDR2 SVGAGI. Between the trimmed V and J ends, which lost 10 bases and 3 bases, there was a span of 17 bases. The CDR3 is 14 amino acids. The chain's CDR3 is CATSVGSQTDTQYF. The CDR3 nucleotides read TGTGCCACCTCGGTGGGCAGCCAGACAGATACGCAGTATTTT.

The V gene is TRBV5-4, the J gene TRBJ2-1, with D possibly called TRBD1 or TRBD2 (5 bases each). From germline, CDR1 is SGHNT and CDR2 YYREEE (reference sequence). The CDR3 runs to 12 residues. With 4 bases removed from V and 15 bases from J, the gap between germline ends came to 17 bases. CDR3 nucleotide sequence: TGTGCCAGCAGCGCCGGGACCCCCGGTCTGTTCTTC. Translating it yields CASSAGTPGLFF.

V usage is TRBV19 and J usage is TRBJ2-1; 10 bases fit TRBD2. Trimming removed 5 bases from V and 4 bases from J; junction bases left unmatched: 8. The CDR3 has 16 residues. Germline CDR1 reads LNHDA; CDR2 reads SQIVND (reference sequence). CDR3 DNA: TGTGCCAGTAGTGCGCTAGCGGGAGAAGCTTACAATGAGCAGTTCTTC. Amino acid sequence: CASSALAGEAYNEQFF.

The chain links TRBV11-2 to TRBJ1-2; weak D call: TRBD1 (6 bases). V was shortened by 0 bases and J by 3 bases, with 8 bases between the two germline ends. This CDR3 is 14 amino acids long. Germline V CDR1 and CDR2: SGHAT, FQNNGV. Here the CDR3 reads CASSLDRTDYGYTF. The CDR3 nucleotides read TGTGCCAGCAGCTTAGACAGGACAGACTATGGCTACACCTTC.

V usage is TRBV27 and J usage is TRBJ1-3; D not certain. Trimming took off 2 bases at V and 0 bases at J, with 14 bases between the two ends. The CDR3 runs to 17 residues. Per germline, CDR1 MNHEY and CDR2 SMNVEV (reference sequence). The DNA of the CDR3 is TGTGCCAGCAGTTTAAATGAGGGCCCAGCCTCTGGAAACACCATATATTTT. The encoded protein is CASSLNEGPASGNTIYF.

CDR3 residues: CASSETSGMNYNEQFF. The CDR3 DNA sequence: TGTGCCAGCAGCGAGACTAGCGGGATGAACTACAATGAGCAGTTCTTC. The V call is TRBV7-8, the J call TRBJ2-1; 11 bases are a match to TRBD2. The CDR3 runs to 16 residues. In germline, CDR1 is SGHVS, CDR2 FQNEAQ. V lost 5 bases and J lost 3; bases outside the gene matches: 6.

This chain joins TRBV12-5 and TRBJ1-5; 9 positions match TRBD1. CDR1 is LGHNT, CDR2 FRNRAP, per germline. The CDR3 totals 16 residues. V lost 5 bases, J lost 5 bases, and 10 bases stayed unmatched. This chain's CDR3 is CASGRYTGGPDQPQHF. CDR3 coding DNA: TGTGCTAGTGGTCGATATACAGGGGGCCCCGATCAGCCCCAGCATTTT. Using reference TRBV12-5 and TRBJ1-5 for the parts outside the CDR3, the full variable domain is DARVTQTPRHKVTEMGQEVTMRCQPILGHNTVFWYRQTMMQGLELLAYFRNRAPLDDSGMPKDRFSAEMPDATLATLKIQPSEPRDSAVYFCASGRYTGGPDQPQHFGDGTRLSIL.

The rearrangement uses TRBV18 and TRBJ1-1, with D unclear. Per the germline V gene, CDR1 is KGHSH and CDR2 is LQKENI. The V end lost 2 bases, the J end lost 3 bases, and 7 bases lay between the germline ends. There are 13 residues in the CDR3. Here the CDR3 reads CASSPSQDTEAFF. CDR3 DNA sequence: TGTGCCAGCTCACCAAGCCAAGACACTGAAGCTTTCTTT. The full variable domain, in which reference TRBV18 and TRBJ1-1 provide the parts outside the CDR3, is NAGVMQNPRHLVRRRGQEARLRCSPMKGHSHVYWYRQLPEEGLKFMVYLQKENIIDESGMPKERFSAEFPKEGPSILRIQQVVRGDSAAYFCASSPSQDTEAFFGQGTRLTVV.

In DNA, the CDR3 is TGTGCCAGTAATCCGGGACAGGCCTACAATCAGCCCCAGCATTTT. It is translated as CASNPGQAYNQPQHF. This rearrangement joins TRBV19 to TRBJ1-5; 8 bases are shared with TRBD1. Germline loops: CDR1 LNHDA, CDR2 SQIVND (reference sequence). V shed 7 bases and J 3 bases; nucleotides not matched to a gene: 8. The CDR3 covers 15 residues.

This clone has a single count. V usage is TRBV2 and J usage is TRBJ2-3; 7 bases line up with TRBD2. Germline trimming cut 4 bases from V and 11 bases from J; bases unmatched to any gene: 15. The CDR3 is made up of 15 amino acids. Germline assignment: CDR1 SNHLY and CDR2 FYNNEI. The CDR3 loop reads CASSGLLAVGLGQYF. The CDR3 DNA reads TGTGCCAGCAGTGGTTTGCTAGCGGTGGGGCTTGGGCAGTATTTT.

The V gene is TRBV25-1, the J gene TRBJ2-2; a weak D match, TRBD1 (5 bases). Germline V gene sequence: CDR1 MGHDK, CDR2 SYGVNS. This CDR3 spans 15 amino acids. Deletions cut 3 bases from V and 0 bases from J, with 8 bases between. CDR3 residues: CASSDPDTNTGELFF. The CDR3, as DNA: TGTGCCAGCAGTGACCCGGACACGAACACCGGGGAGCTGTTTTTT.

The J gene is TRBJ1-5, the V gene TRBV6-5, with a tentative D call TRBD1 (6 bases). This CDR3 is built from 15 residues. Trimming removed 2 bases from V and 2 bases from J, with 10 bases in between. Germline V gene sequence: CDR1 MNHEY, CDR2 SVGAGI. CDR3 coding DNA: TGTGCCAGCAGTTACGGGGGCGGACGCAATCAGCCCCAGCATTTT. It specifies CASSYGGGRNQPQHF.